Presented here are 15 T cell receptor beta chains from one specimen sequenced in a study of early T cells in non-severe SARS-CoV-2 infection. TCRdb called the 5' RACE reads again in MiXCR, with one record for every CDR3 protein. The profile shows tens of thousands of distinct CDR3 sequences, 15% to 20% of them singletons. The sequencing here drew on whole blood, taken at baseline. Receptors were obtained from an adult who was a healthcare worker with PCR-confirmed SARS-CoV-2 infection or an uninfected control (not recorded which).

Only a few counts were recorded for this clonotype. J is TRBJ2-3 and V is TRBV7-2, with D possibly TRBD1 on 6 matching bases. The germline V gene encodes CDR1 SGHTA and CDR2 FQGNSA. This CDR3 has 14 residues. Trimming removed 5 bases from V and 4 bases from J, with 13 bases in between. CDR3 nucleotide sequence: TGTGCCAGCAGCCTTGACAGGACGGCAGATACGCAGTATTTT. Translating gives CASSLDRTADTQYF.

The chain carries TRBV6-1 and TRBJ1-6; D is undetermined. The CDR3 covers 15 residues. The V and J ends lost 4 bases and 5 bases respectively, with 12 bases between them. The germline V gene has CDR1 MNHNS and CDR2 SASEGT. In nucleotides, the CDR3 is TGTGCCAGCAGTGTCCGGACGGCCCATAATTCACCCCTCCACTTT. It encodes CASSVRTAHNSPLHF.

This clonotype turned up a few times. The chain combines TRBV20-1 with TRBJ2-7, with a possible D match to TRBD2 (6 bases). This CDR3 has 15 amino acids. Germline lookup yields CDR1 DFQATT and CDR2 SNEGSKA (reference sequence). V lost 0 bases, J lost 1 base, and 13 bases lay in between. The CDR3 nucleotides read TGCAGTGCTAGAGATAGGGTCGGGGGATCCTACGAGCAGTACTTC. Translated, it gives CSARDRVGGSYEQYF.

This clonotype was observed many times. The chain uses TRBV27 and TRBJ2-7; D uncertain. Germline CDR1 is MNHEY and CDR2 is SMNVEV (reference sequence). V was pared by 2 bases and J by 4 bases, with 9 bases between. This CDR3 comprises 13 residues. Written as DNA, the CDR3 is TGTGCCAGCAGTTTAAACGACGGGTACGAGCAGTACTTC. This encodes CASSLNDGYEQYF.

In its sample, this clonotype was seen a few times. The chain employs TRBV6-1 and TRBJ2-5; weak D call: TRBD1 (5 bases). Trimming cost V 7 bases and J 1 base, with 16 bases left between them. The CDR3 runs 15 residues. Germline CDR1 is MNHNS and CDR2 is SASEGT. The CDR3 spells CASTGRKGAQETQYF. CDR3 coding DNA: TGTGCCAGCACCGGCCGAAAAGGGGCCCAAGAGACCCAGTACTTC.

The rearrangement joins TRBV19 to TRBJ2-3; 9 positions match TRBD2. The CDR3 length is 15 residues. Trimming cost V 4 bases and J 2 bases; bases outside gene matches: 4. Germline-derived CDR1 and CDR2 are LNHDA and SQIVND (reference sequence). CDR3 DNA sequence: TGTGCCAGTAGTACGCCTAGCGGGGTCACAGATACGCAGTATTTT. Protein product: CASSTPSGVTDTQYF.

CDR3 nucleotide sequence: TGTGCCATCAGTTCATTCCAGGATTCCCGTGGCTACACCTTC. Protein sequence: CAISSFQDSRGYTF. V gene TRBV10-3 combines with J gene TRBJ1-2; unclear D gene. Germline V gene lookup returns CDR1 ENHRY and CDR2 SYGVKD. This CDR3 is built from 14 residues. V was trimmed by 5 bases and J by 7 bases, leaving 17 bases between them.

The V call is TRBV11-2, the J call TRBJ2-5; 7 nucleotides match TRBD1. Germline V CDR1 and CDR2: SGHAT, FQNNGV. Trimming removed 5 bases from V and 5 bases from J; junction bases left unmatched: 8. CDR3 length: 14 amino acids. CDR3 residues: CASSAGQVVETQYF. For the CDR3, the DNA is TGTGCCAGCAGCGCCGGACAGGTCGTGGAGACCCAGTACTTC. The full variable domain, in which reference TRBV11-2 and TRBJ2-5 provide the parts outside the CDR3, is EAGVAQSPRYKIIEKRQSVAFWCNPISGHATLYWYQQILGQGPKLLIQFQNNGVVDDSQLPKDRFSAERLKGVDSTLKIQPAKLEDSAVYLCASSAGQVVETQYFGPGTRLLVL.

This sequence joins TRBV7-2 and TRBJ2-5, with 7 bases lining up with TRBD2. V was clipped by 0 bases and J by 1 base; unmatched bases: 5. This CDR3 is 16 amino acids long. CDR1 and CDR2 from the germline V gene are SGHTA and FQGNSA. The CDR3 reads CASSLAGGGSQETQYF. The CDR3 DNA reads TGTGCCAGCAGCTTAGCTGGGGGGGGTAGCCAAGAGACCCAGTACTTC.

The chain combines TRBV19 with TRBJ1-1, with TRBD1 matching over 8 bases. Germline V gene data show CDR1 as LNHDA and CDR2 as SQIVND (reference sequence). CDR3 size: 15 residues. The V gene end was trimmed by 4 bases and the J gene end by 2 bases; junction bases not matched to a gene: 6. The CDR3 DNA is TGTGCCAGTAGTACCGACAGGGGCTTTAACACTGAAGCTTTCTTT. Translating it yields CASSTDRGFNTEAFF.

This rearrangement joins TRBV7-9 to TRBJ1-1; no reliable D call. The V and J ends lost 5 bases and 1 base respectively, with 11 bases between them. Germline CDR1 reads SEHNR; CDR2 reads FQNEAQ (reference sequence). This CDR3 has 14 amino acids. The CDR3 DNA reads as TGTGCCAGCAGCCGCGACCTCTCGAACACTGAAGCTTTCTTT. Its protein is CASSRDLSNTEAFF.

The chain recombines TRBV6-6 with TRBJ1-1; no clear D. V dropped 3 bases and J dropped 3 bases, with 5 bases sitting between them. CDR3 length equals 12 residues. Per the germline V gene, CDR1 is MNHNY and CDR2 is SVGAGI (reference sequence). CDR3 in amino acids: CASSYIDTEAFF. The CDR3 DNA sequence: TGTGCCAGCAGTTATATTGACACTGAAGCTTTCTTT.

The rearrangement uses TRBV27 and TRBJ2-3; tentative D call: TRBD1 (6 bases). Germline V gene data show CDR1 as MNHEY and CDR2 as SMNVEV (reference sequence). The V gene lost 8 bases and the J gene lost 2 bases, with 17 bases spanning the gap. The CDR3 is 15 residues long. The CDR3 coding sequence is TGTGCCAGCGCCTGGCGCAGGGGAGACACAGATACGCAGTATTTT. Translating gives CASAWRRGDTDTQYF.

This clonotype was counted between two and nine times. V is TRBV4-3 and J is TRBJ2-3; TRBD1 might be the D (6 bases). Per germline, CDR1 LGHNA and CDR2 YSLEER. V was cut by 0 bases and J by 7 bases, with 14 bases left in between. The CDR3 spans 15 residues. The CDR3 sequence is CASSQEAGVAHTQYF. DNA of the CDR3: TGCGCCAGCAGCCAAGAAGCAGGGGTGGCTCATACGCAGTATTTT.

Ten or more counts support this clonotype. The V and J genes are TRBV14 and TRBJ2-3; D may be TRBD2 (5 bases). The germline CDR1 and CDR2 sequences are SGHDN and FVKESK. The V end lost 0 bases, the J end lost 2 bases, and 15 bases lay between the germline ends. The length of the CDR3 is 17 residues. The CDR3 protein is CASSQDFSSPSTDTQYF. Written as DNA, the CDR3 is TGTGCCAGCAGCCAAGATTTCTCTAGCCCCTCCACAGATACGCAGTATTTT.